The 13 T cell receptor beta chains below come from one sample, sequenced in a study of T cell changes during pregnancy in multiple sclerosis. Measured with immunoSEQ multiplex PCR; TCRdb has only the in-frame clones, and not every one. The sample lists 40,000 to 60,000 clones, around 92% seen once, with 0.99% in the top ten. The sequencing used peripheral blood, collected after pregnancy. These receptors originate from a female donor with multiple sclerosis, enrolled in a pregnancy study.

J is TRBJ1-5 and V is TRBV4-3; D is unclear. This CDR3 contains 14 residues. Trimming removed 0 bases from V and 5 bases from J, with 8 bases in between. The germline V gene has CDR1 LGHNA and CDR2 YSLEER. The CDR3 DNA reads as TGCGCCAGCAGCCAAGAAGGTGAGGATCAGCCCCAGCATTTT. Residues: CASSQEGEDQPQHF.

The CDR3 region is CASSLPGLEKLFF. CDR3 DNA: TGTGCCAGCAGCTTACCGGGTCTGGAAAAACTGTTTTTT. The gene calls are TRBV7-8 and TRBJ1-4; no clear D gene. The germline V gene has CDR1 SGHVS and CDR2 FQNEAQ. The V and J ends lost 2 bases and 8 bases respectively, with 9 bases between them. The CDR3 is made up of 13 amino acids.

J is TRBJ2-6 and V is TRBV7-3; 9 bases line up with TRBD2. The V and J ends lost 8 bases and 0 bases, in that order; junction bases with no gene match: 8. CDR1 is SGHTA and CDR2 is FQGTGA in the germline V gene. This CDR3 has 17 residues. The CDR3 nucleotides read TGTGCCAGCGAAACTAGCGGGCCATTCTCTGGGGCCAACGTCCTGACTTTC. This encodes CASETSGPFSGANVLTF.

The gene calls are TRBV9 and TRBJ1-1; no reliable D call. Germline V gives CDR1 SGDLS, CDR2 YYNGEE. The CDR3 covers 14 residues. V was pared by 2 bases and J by 1 base, with 9 bases between. The CDR3 DNA reads TGTGCCAGCAGCGTTCATAGCGGGAACACTGAAGCTTTCTTT. Protein: CASSVHSGNTEAFF.

J is TRBJ1-3 and V is TRBV30, with D perhaps TRBD1 (5 bases). The CDR3 spans 14 residues. V was trimmed by 3 bases and J by 2 bases, leaving 11 bases between them. CDR1 is GTSNPN, CDR2 SVGIG, per germline (reference sequence). CDR3 region: CAWRRPGTGNTIYF. The CDR3 nucleotides are TGTGCCTGGAGACGTCCAGGGACTGGAAACACCATATATTTT.

The rearrangement links TRBV18 to TRBJ2-5, with a tentative D call TRBD1 (6 bases). The V gene lost 4 bases and the J gene lost 5 bases, with 23 bases spanning the gap. Germline V gene lookup returns CDR1 KGHSH and CDR2 LQKENI. The CDR3 is 17 amino acids. The CDR3 spells CASSQIRQGNLFETQYF. The CDR3 region has the DNA TGTGCCAGCTCACAGATCAGGCAGGGGAACCTTTTTGAGACCCAGTACTTC.

The rearrangement uses TRBV7-9 and TRBJ1-6, with a possible D match to TRBD1 (5 bases). There are 14 residues in the CDR3. The V end was cut by 5 bases, the J end by 10 bases, with 15 bases between. Germline V CDR1 and CDR2: SEHNR, FQNEAQ (reference sequence). Here the CDR3 reads CASSPAGGRSPLHF. CDR3 sequence (DNA): TGTGCCAGCAGCCCGGCGGGGGGGAGGTCACCCCTCCACTTT. Variable domain in full (rest from reference TRBV7-9 and TRBJ1-6): DTGVSQNPRHKITKRGQNVTFRCDPISEHNRLYWYRQTLGQGPEFLTYFQNEAQLEKSRLLSDRFSAERPKGSFSTLEIQRTEQGDSAMYLCASSPAGGRSPLHFGNGTRLTVT.

V gene TRBV10-3 combines with J gene TRBJ1-1, with D hard to call. This CDR3 is 13 amino acids long. The germline V and J ends were trimmed by 8 bases and 5 bases, with 15 bases remaining between them. Germline CDR1 reads ENHRY; CDR2 reads SYGVKD. This CDR3 reads CAIRGGIETEAFF. The CDR3 DNA reads TGTGCCATCCGCGGAGGGATTGAAACTGAAGCTTTCTTT.

V gene TRBV6-5 combines with J gene TRBJ2-2; no clear D gene. Germline CDR1 is MNHEY and CDR2 is SVGAGI. This CDR3 contains 13 residues. The V end was cut by 1 base, the J end by 5 bases, with 5 bases between. CDR3 DNA: TGTGCCAGCAGTTACTTACAGACCGGGGAGCTGTTTTTT. It yields the protein CASSYLQTGELFF.

This chain joins TRBV6-1 and TRBJ2-5, with a possible D match to TRBD2 (6 bases). V gave up 2 bases and J gave up 2 bases, with 12 bases separating them. The CDR3 contains 15 residues. Germline V gene data show CDR1 as MNHNS and CDR2 as SASEGT. CDR3 nucleotide sequence: TGTGCCAGCAGTGAACCCGGGACTCGACAAGAGACCCAGTACTTC. Its translation: CASSEPGTRQETQYF.

The chain is built from TRBV4-1 and TRBJ1-1; no clear D. CDR3 length: 12 residues. Germline V gene data show CDR1 as MGHRA and CDR2 as YSYEKL. The V end was cut by 2 bases, the J end by 11 bases, with 12 bases between. Written as DNA, the CDR3 is TGCGCCAGCAGCCAACGCCACTCCCCGGCTTTCTTT. Protein product: CASSQRHSPAFF.

The rearrangement uses TRBV7-2 and TRBJ2-2; perhaps TRBD1 as D (6 bases). Germline assignment: CDR1 SGHTA and CDR2 FQGNSA. The CDR3 is 15 residues long. V was pared by 5 bases and J by 5 bases, with 15 bases between. The CDR3 nucleotides read TGTGCCAGCAGCCTCAGGGGAAGTGGGACCGGGGAGCTGTTTTTT. Its translation: CASSLRGSGTGELFF.

The V and J genes are TRBV4-1 and TRBJ2-7; maybe TRBD1 (6 bases). The germline V and J ends were trimmed by 4 bases and 2 bases, with 18 bases remaining between them. The CDR3 consists of 16 residues. The germline V gene has CDR1 MGHRA and CDR2 YSYEKL. CDR3: CASSRVTGRAPYEQYF. In nucleotides, the CDR3 is TGCGCCAGCAGCCGAGTCACAGGGAGAGCGCCCTACGAGCAGTACTTC.